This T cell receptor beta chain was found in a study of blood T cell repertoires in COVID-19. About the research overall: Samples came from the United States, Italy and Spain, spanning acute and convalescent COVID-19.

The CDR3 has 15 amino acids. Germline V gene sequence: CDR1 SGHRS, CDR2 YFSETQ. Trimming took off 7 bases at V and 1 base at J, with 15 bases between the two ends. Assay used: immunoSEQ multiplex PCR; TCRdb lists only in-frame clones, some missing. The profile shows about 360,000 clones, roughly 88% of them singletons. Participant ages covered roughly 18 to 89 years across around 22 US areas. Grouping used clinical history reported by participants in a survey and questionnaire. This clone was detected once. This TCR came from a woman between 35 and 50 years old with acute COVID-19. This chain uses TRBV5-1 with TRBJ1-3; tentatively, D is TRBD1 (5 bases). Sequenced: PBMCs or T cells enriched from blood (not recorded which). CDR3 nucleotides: TGCGCCAGCGCCCCGGTGGGGGGATCTGGAAACACCATATATTTT. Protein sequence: CASAPVGGSGNTIYF.